This T cell receptor (beta chain) was recovered during a study of identifying expanded T cells in peripheral blood. Healthy donors had no documented immune events, such as infections, while sampled. TCRdb keeps only in-frame clones here, not all; method: immunoSEQ multiplex PCR. The table lists about 85,000 clones, 88% of them singletons. Concerning this clone: No antigen is known for it.

Points from the study as a whole: Technical replicates showed around 1.3 changed clones; two weeks around 15; four weeks 19. Across healthy donors, higher total template counts meant significantly greater roughly 2-week count variance.

Trimming cost V 2 bases and J 0 bases, with 25 bases left between them. CDR3 size: 20 residues. The germline V gene encodes CDR1 KGHSH and CDR2 LQKENI. The receptor's source is a person between 18 and 70 years old in good health. The rearrangement links TRBV18 to TRBJ1-1; possibly TRBD1 for D (6 bases). Material: blood. CDR3 sequence: CASSPRPGRPTGDMNTEAFF. For the CDR3, the DNA is TGTGCCAGCTCACCAAGGCCAGGACGCCCTACCGGGGACATGAACACTGAAGCTTTCTTT. The variable domain in full, with the rest retrieved from reference TRBV18 and TRBJ1-1, is NAGVMQNPRHLVRRRGQEARLRCSPMKGHSHVYWYRQLPEEGLKFMVYLQKENIIDESGMPKERFSAEFPKEGPSILRIQQVVRGDSAAYFCASSPRPGRPTGDMNTEAFFGQGTRLTVV.